This is a list of T cell receptor beta chains from one sample in a study of TIL therapy for anti-PD-1-resistant metastatic lung cancer. Assay used: immunoSEQ multiplex PCR; TCRdb lists only in-frame clones, some missing. The repertoire holds around 2,000 clones, with roughly 85% as singletons. The source material was tumor tissue, sampled at baseline. The receptors were sampled from a person between 30 and 80 years old with non-small cell lung cancer. Each CDR3 is given with its conserved first and last residue. A D gene is named only where the DNA matches it firmly. Only some rows state a clone size, as once, few, many or a class for expanded clones.

TRBV5-1	NA	TRBJ2-2	NA	CASSLVPLNTGELFF	TGCGCCAGCAGCTTGGTACCTTTGAACACCGGGGAGCTGTTTTTT
TRBV6-4	NA	TRBJ1-1	NA	CASSREMNTEAFF	TGTGCCAGCAGTAGGGAAATGAACACTGAAGCTTTCTTT
TRBV28	NA	TRBJ1-1	NA	CASFGSALVNAFF	TGTGCCAGCTTTGGCTCCGCACTAGTGAACGCTTTCTTT
TRBV27	NA	TRBJ1-2	TRBD1	CASRLGQGMGGYTF	TGTGCCAGCAGACTCGGACAGGGGATGGGTGGCTACACCTTC
TRBV5-8	NA	TRBJ2-1	NA	CASSSDRLYNEQFF	TGTGCCAGCAGTTCCGACAGATTATACAATGAGCAGTTCTTC
TRBV6-1	NA	TRBJ1-1	NA	CASTQTTTGNTEAFF	TGTGCCAGCACCCAAACTACTACAGGGAACACTGAAGCTTTCTTT
TRBV6-1	NA	TRBJ2-1	NA	CASSESGGRGNEQFF	TGTGCCAGCAGTGAAAGTGGGGGTAGGGGCAATGAGCAGTTCTTC
TRBV6-6	NA	TRBJ1-1	NA	CASSSSAGVWGTEAFF	TGTGCCAGCAGTTCATCGGCAGGGGTATGGGGCACTGAAGCTTTCTTT
TRBV10-1	few	TRBJ1-1	TRBD1	CASSVGTGQTEAFF	TGCGCCAGCAGTGTCGGGACAGGGCAGACTGAAGCTTTCTTT
TRBV10-2	NA	TRBJ2-7	NA	CASSESTLGLSYEQYF	TGCGCCAGCAGTGAGTCGACCCTGGGGCTCTCCTACGAGCAGTACTTC
TRBV10-3	NA	TRBJ1-5	NA	CAINKGGGQPQHF	TGTGCCATCAACAAAGGGGGGGGTCAGCCCCAGCATTTT
TRBV6-4	NA	TRBJ2-1	TRBD2	CASSDSLAGGDEQFF	TGTGCCAGCAGTGACTCTTTAGCGGGAGGCGATGAGCAGTTCTTC
TRBV30	once	TRBJ1-2	TRBD1	CAWSPTGVNGYTF	TGTGCCTGGAGTCCGACAGGGGTCAATGGCTACACCTTC
TRBV19	NA	TRBJ2-1	TRBD1	CASDRGRGYNEQFF	TGTGCCAGCGACAGGGGGCGAGGGTACAATGAGCAGTTCTTC
TRBV19	NA	TRBJ1-5	NA	CASSIGRVDNQPQHF	TGTGCCAGTAGTATCGGCAGGGTGGACAATCAGCCCCAGCATTTT
TRBV7-2	NA	TRBJ2-5	NA	CASSLDTSRETQYF	TGTGCCAGCAGCTTAGACACTAGCCGAGAGACCCAGTACTTC
TRBV2	NA	TRBJ2-5	NA	CASTPGGKGKVQETQYF	TGTGCCAGCACCCCGGGCGGGAAAGGGAAGGTCCAAGAGACCCAGTACTTC
TRBV5-1	NA	TRBJ2-5	TRBD2	CASSLARLAGGGETQYF	TGCGCCAGCAGCTTGGCCCGACTAGCGGGAGGCGGTGAGACCCAGTACTTC
TRBV10-2	NA	TRBJ2-7	TRBD2	CASSEHPGGYEQYF	TGCGCCAGCAGTGAGCATCCGGGGGGCTACGAGCAGTACTTC
TRBV6-6	NA	TRBJ2-5	TRBD1	CASSQGQGGETQYF	TGTGCCAGCAGTCAAGGACAGGGTGGAGAGACCCAGTACTTC
TRBV7-2	once	TRBJ2-7	NA	CASSLVSSLGRESYEQYF	TGTGCCAGCAGCTTGGTCTCGTCGTTGGGGCGCGAATCCTACGAGCAGTACTTC
TRBV12-5	NA	TRBJ2-5	TRBD2	CASGPGLAGGPETQYF	TGTGCTAGTGGCCCCGGACTAGCGGGAGGGCCGGAGACCCAGTACTTC
TRBV4-3	NA	TRBJ2-3	NA	CASSQVGSTDTQYF	TGCGCCAGCAGCCAAGTCGGGAGCACAGATACGCAGTATTTT
TRBV5-7	NA	TRBJ2-7	NA	CASSLSRDIYYEQYF	TGTGCCAGCAGCTTATCCCGGGACATCTACTACGAGCAGTACTTC
TRBV4-2	once	TRBJ1-6	NA	CASSQGGGIESPLHF	TGTGCCAGCAGCCAGGGCGGGGGTATTGAGTCACCCCTCCACTTT
TRBV19	NA	TRBJ2-5	NA	CASSIGPQQETQYF	TGTGCCAGTAGTATTGGGCCGCAGCAAGAGACCCAGTACTTC
TRBV5-1	NA	TRBJ2-2	NA	CASSLDRANTGELFF	TGCGCCAGCAGCTTAGATCGGGCGAACACCGGGGAGCTGTTTTTT